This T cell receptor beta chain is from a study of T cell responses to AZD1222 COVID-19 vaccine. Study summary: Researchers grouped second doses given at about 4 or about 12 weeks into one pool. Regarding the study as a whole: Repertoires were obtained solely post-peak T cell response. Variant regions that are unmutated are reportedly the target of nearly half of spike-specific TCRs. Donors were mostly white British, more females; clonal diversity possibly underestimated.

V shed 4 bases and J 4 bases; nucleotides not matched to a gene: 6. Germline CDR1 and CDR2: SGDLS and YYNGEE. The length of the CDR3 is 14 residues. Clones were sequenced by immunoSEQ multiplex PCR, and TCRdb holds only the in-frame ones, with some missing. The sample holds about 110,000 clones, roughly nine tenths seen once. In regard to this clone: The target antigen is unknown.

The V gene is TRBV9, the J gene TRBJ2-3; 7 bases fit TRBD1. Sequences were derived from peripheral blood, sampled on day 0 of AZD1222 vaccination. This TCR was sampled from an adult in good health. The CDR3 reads CASSTTGDPDTQYF. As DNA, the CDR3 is TGTGCCAGCAGCACCACAGGGGACCCAGATACGCAGTATTTT.